The 5 T cell receptor beta chains below all came from one sample that was sequenced in a study of beta chain features in type 1 diabetes. Study-wide results and caveats: Moderate yet significant TCRB CDR3 shortening was seen in Type 1 diabetes patients in all four CD4+ subsets.

Expressed TCRB transcripts were sequenced after all isolated RNA was converted to cDNA. Generated by immunoSEQ multiplex PCR, the TCRdb table keeps only in-frame clones and is missing some. Seen here are hundreds of thousands of clones, roughly 12% observed once, and the top ten hold 0.022%. What these receptors recognize is not known. The sequenced sample consisted of naive CD4+ T cells from blood. These receptors all stem from a man younger than 30 with type 1 diabetes.

This chain joins TRBV2 and TRBJ1-4; tentatively, D is TRBD1 (5 bases). Per the germline V gene, CDR1 is SNHLY and CDR2 is FYNNEI. Deletions cut 8 bases from V and 8 bases from J, with 9 bases between. This CDR3 spans 11 amino acids. CDR3 coding DNA: TGTGCCAGCTCTTGGACAGAAAAACTGTTTTTT. It translates to CASSWTEKLFF.

The chain recombines TRBV7-9 with TRBJ2-5; maybe TRBD2 (5 bases). CDR1 is SEHNR and CDR2 is FQNEAQ in the germline V gene (reference sequence). The CDR3 sequence is 13 residues long. V lost 6 bases to trimming and J lost 5 bases, with 13 bases between them. CDR3 nucleotide sequence: TGTGCCAGCAGAGGGAGACAATTCGAGACCCAGTACTTC. Encoded protein: CASRGRQFETQYF.

V is TRBV6-1 and J is TRBJ2-7; D could derive from TRBD1 or TRBD2 (7 bases each). Trimming shortened V by 11 bases and J by 3 bases, and 17 bases separated the two germline ends. CDR1 is MNHNS, CDR2 SASEGT, per germline. The CDR3 sequence is 13 residues long. This CDR3 is CAGDREGDYEQYF. CDR3 DNA: TGTGCCGGCGACAGGGAGGGAGACTACGAGCAGTACTTC.

This clone has just a few counts. The V and J genes are TRBV6-4 and TRBJ1-1; no reliable D call. The CDR3 totals 15 residues. Germline values: CDR1 MRHNA, CDR2 SNTAGT. Trimming pared 4 bases from V and 2 bases from J, leaving 14 bases between. The CDR3 DNA sequence: TGTGCCAGCAGTGCGGAGGTCGGTGGCAACACTGAAGCTTTCTTT. Translating it yields CASSAEVGGNTEAFF.

The chain links TRBV10-1 to TRBJ2-1; no firm D call. The CDR3 covers 11 residues. V shed 8 bases and J shed 10 bases, with 12 bases lying between them. Germline lookup yields CDR1 WNHNN and CDR2 SYGVQD (reference sequence). CDR3 coding DNA: TGCGCCAGCGGATCCTTAAGGGAGCAGTTCTTC. This encodes CASGSLREQFF.